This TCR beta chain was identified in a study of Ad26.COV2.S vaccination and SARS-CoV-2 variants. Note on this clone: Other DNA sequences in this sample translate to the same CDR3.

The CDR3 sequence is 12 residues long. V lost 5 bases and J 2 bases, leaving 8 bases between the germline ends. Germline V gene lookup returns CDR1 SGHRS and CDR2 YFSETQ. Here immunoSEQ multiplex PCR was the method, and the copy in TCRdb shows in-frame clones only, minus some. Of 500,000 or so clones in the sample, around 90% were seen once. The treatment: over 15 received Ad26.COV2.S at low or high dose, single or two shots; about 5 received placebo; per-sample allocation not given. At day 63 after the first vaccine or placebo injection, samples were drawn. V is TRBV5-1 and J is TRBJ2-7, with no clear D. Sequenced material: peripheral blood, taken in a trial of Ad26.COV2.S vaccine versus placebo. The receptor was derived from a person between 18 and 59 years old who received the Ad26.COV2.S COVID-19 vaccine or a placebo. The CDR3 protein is CASRAETYEQYF. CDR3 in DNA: TGCGCCAGCAGGGCGGAGACCTACGAGCAGTACTTC.